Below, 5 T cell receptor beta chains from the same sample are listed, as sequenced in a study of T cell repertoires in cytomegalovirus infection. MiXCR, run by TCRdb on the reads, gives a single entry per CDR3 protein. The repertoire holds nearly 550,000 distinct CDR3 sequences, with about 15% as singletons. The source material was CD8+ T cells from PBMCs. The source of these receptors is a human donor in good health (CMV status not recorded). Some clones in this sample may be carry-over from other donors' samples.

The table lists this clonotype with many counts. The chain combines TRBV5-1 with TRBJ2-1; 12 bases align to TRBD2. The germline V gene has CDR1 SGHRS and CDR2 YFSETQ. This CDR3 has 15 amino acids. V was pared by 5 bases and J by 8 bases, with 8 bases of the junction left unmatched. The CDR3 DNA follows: TGCGCCAGCAGTCAAACTAGCGGGAGGTCCGATGAGCAGTTCTTC. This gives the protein CASSQTSGRSDEQFF.

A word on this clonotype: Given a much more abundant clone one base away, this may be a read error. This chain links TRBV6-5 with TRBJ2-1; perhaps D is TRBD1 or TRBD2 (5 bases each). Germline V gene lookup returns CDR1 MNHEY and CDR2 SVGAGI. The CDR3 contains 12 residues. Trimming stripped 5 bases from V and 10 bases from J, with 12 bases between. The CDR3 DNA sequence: TGTGCCAGCAGTCGGGACCGAAAGGAGCAGTTCTTC. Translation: CASSRDRKEQFF.

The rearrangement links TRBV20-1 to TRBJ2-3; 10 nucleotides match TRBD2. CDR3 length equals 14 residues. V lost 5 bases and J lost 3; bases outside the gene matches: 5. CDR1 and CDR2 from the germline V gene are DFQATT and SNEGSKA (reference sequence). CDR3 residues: CSAYLAGETDTQYF. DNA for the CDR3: TGCAGTGCTTATCTAGCGGGGGAAACAGATACGCAGTATTTT.

The CDR3 DNA sequence: TGCAGCGTTGTCAGGGACAGCACTTACAATGAGCAGTTCTTC. It translates to CSVVRDSTYNEQFF. The chain combines TRBV29-1 with TRBJ2-1; 7 bases fit TRBD1. V lost 4 bases and J lost 4; bases outside the gene matches: 7. CDR1 and CDR2 (germline): SQVTM, ANQGSEA. CDR3 length equals 14 residues.

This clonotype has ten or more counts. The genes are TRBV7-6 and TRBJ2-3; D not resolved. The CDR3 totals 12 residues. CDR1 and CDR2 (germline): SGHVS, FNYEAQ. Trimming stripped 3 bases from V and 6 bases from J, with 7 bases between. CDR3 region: CASSFPMDTQYF. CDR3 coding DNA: TGTGCCAGCAGCTTTCCGATGGATACGCAGTATTTT. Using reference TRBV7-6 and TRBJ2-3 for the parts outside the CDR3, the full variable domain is GAGVSQSPRYKVTKRGQDVALRCDPISGHVSLYWYRQALGQGPEFLTYFNYEAQQDKSGLPNDRFSAERPEGSISTLTIQRTEQRDSAMYRCASSFPMDTQYFGPGTRLTVL.